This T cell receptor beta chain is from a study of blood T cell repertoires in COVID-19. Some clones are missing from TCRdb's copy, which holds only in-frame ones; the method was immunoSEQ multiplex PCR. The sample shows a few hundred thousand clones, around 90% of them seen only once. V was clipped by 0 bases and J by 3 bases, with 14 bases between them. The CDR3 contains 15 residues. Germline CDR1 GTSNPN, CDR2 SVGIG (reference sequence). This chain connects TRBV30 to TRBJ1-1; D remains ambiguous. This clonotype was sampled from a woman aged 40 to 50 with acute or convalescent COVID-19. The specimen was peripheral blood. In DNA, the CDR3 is TGTGCCTGGAGTGTAGGGCGGGGTCTGGACACTGAAGCTTTCTTT. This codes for CAWSVGRGLDTEAFF.